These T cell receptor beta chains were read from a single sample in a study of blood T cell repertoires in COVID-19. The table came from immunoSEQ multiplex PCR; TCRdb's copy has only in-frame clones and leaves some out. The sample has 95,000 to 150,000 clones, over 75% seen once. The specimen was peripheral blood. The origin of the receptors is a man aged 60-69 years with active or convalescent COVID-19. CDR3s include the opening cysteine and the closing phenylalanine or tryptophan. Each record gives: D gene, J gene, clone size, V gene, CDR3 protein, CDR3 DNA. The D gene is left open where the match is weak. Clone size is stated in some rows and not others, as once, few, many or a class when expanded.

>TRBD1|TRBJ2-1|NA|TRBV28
CASSSALGTGAADEQFF
TGTGCCAGCAGTTCCGCGCTCGGGACAGGGGCCGCCGATGAGCAGTTCTTC
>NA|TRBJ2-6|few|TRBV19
CASSGQDTGANVLTF
TGTGCCAGTAGTGGGCAAGATACTGGGGCCAACGTCCTGACTTTC
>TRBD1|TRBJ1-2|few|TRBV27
CASSLGGTGNYGYTF
TGTGCCAGCAGTCTCGGCGGGACAGGGAACTATGGCTACACCTTC
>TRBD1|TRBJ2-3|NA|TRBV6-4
CASGQGGDTQYF
TGTGCCAGCGGACAGGGTGGAGATACGCAGTATTTT
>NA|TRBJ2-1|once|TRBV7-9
CASATGYNEQFF
TGTGCCAGCGCGACTGGCTACAATGAGCAGTTCTTC
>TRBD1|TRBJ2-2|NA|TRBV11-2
CASSPGGRDRGTGELFF
TGTGCCAGCAGCCCCGGTGGCCGAGACAGGGGCACCGGGGAGCTGTTTTTT
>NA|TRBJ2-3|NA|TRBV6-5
CATWTGTDTQYF
TGTGCCACTTGGACAGGCACAGATACGCAGTATTTT
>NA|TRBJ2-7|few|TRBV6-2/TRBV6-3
CASSYGALRSYEQYF
TGTGCCAGCAGTTACGGTGCCTTAAGGAGCTACGAGCAGTACTTC
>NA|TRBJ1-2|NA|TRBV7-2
CASSLGPPANYGYTF
TGTGCCAGCAGCTTAGGGCCCCCAGCTAACTATGGCTACACCTTC
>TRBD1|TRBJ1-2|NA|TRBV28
CASRVGDSSNYGYTF
TGTGCCAGCAGAGTAGGGGACAGCTCTAACTATGGCTACACCTTC